Described below is a single T cell receptor (beta chain) sequence and its context. No antigen is known for it. All gene names here are mouse names. The read finishes 1 residue shy of the CDR3 end, and the germline J gene is used to complete it. Germline CDR1 is SGHLS and CDR2 is HYDKME. The CDR3 is 14 amino acids. J was trimmed by 6 bases and V by 0 bases; bases with no gene match: 1. Time point meaning: mouse harvest day 14 after allogeneic transplant. Each mouse received 10^7 T-cell-depleted marrow cells plus 10^6 splenic CD5+ T cells by tail vein. Tissues came from B6→BALB/c major-mismatch GVHD mice at day 7 or 14. The sample belongs to a study of tissue T cells after allogeneic stem cell transplantation. Study-level findings and limits: TCR repertoires tracked anatomic similarity, regardless of disease or transplant status. Few T cell clones were shared across patients, but motif clusters showed tissue-specific shared signatures. Only a limited share of tissue TCRs appeared in blood or spleen.

Generated by immunoSEQ multiplex PCR, the TCRdb table keeps only in-frame clones and is missing some. The top ten clones hold 30% to 45% of a sample with 2,200 or so clones, 51% of them seen once. The sequence was obtained from a female BALB/c mouse given C57BL/6 T cells with graft-versus-host disease after an allogeneic hematopoietic cell transplant. Input material: lymph node tissue. The rearrangement links TRBV12-2 to TRBJ2-2; 9 bases agree with TRBD2. This chain's CDR3 is CASSLWGGAGQLYF. Incomplete CDR3 DNA: TGTGCCAGCTCTCTCTGGGGGGGCGCCGGGCAGCTCTAC. Variable domain in full (rest from reference TRBV12-2 and TRBJ2-2): NSGVVQSPRYIIKGKGERSILKCIPISGHLSVAWYQQTQGQELKFFIQHYDKMERDKGNLPSRFSVQQFDDYHSEMNMSALELEDSAVYFCASSLWGGAGQLYFGEGSKLTVL.